This T cell receptor (beta chain) was profiled in a study of cytomegalovirus exposure and HLA in healthy donors (dated by TCRdb to about 2017). General notes on the study: According to a later analysis, the 120 or so validation repertoires were produced on the same platform as the 666 repertoires of the first cohort. The study was designed to test whether signatures of past pathogen exposure could be identified by cataloging public T cell receptors. Besides the first cohort of roughly 700 subjects, a separate validation cohort made up of roughly 120 different subjects was used. To predict cytomegalovirus infection status, the study combined high-throughput TCR immunosequencing, statistical association of individual TCRs with disease status, and machine learning. Overall study results and their limits: Three of the identified cytomegalovirus-associated TCR beta chains were confirmed in vitro to be specific for cytomegalovirus antigens. The classifier was reported to diagnose cytomegalovirus status with high specificity and sensitivity in both the original cohort and the validation cohort. While some public TCRs were present in many individuals, most TCR sequences turned up only very rarely across donors. Of the cluster scores, around 95% were above 0 in a later analysis, which found that TCRs clustered in the first cohort also tended to co-occur in the 120 or so validation repertoires. A total of some 180 TCR beta chains were listed by the study as associated with cytomegalovirus. A later analysis had no HLA typing for the validation cohort, so co-occurrence there was scored across all 130 or so repertoires. It was suggested by the authors that the approach could potentially be generalized to other disease states and immunological phenotypes.

Donors formed part of the validation cohort, which comprised over a hundred subjects and was distinct from the first cohort of fewer than 750 subjects. Libraries were made using the immunoSEQ multiplex PCR assay. On the authors' methods: A statistical classification framework was built for diagnosing cytomegalovirus status from the catalog of TCR beta chain sequences. TCRdb retrieved this table from immuneACCESS and kept in-frame rearrangements only. Not all clones are present; in checked studies, unresolved V genes account for under half, and no reason is known for the remainder. V, J and clone size are those of that table, while D and trimming were read from the DNA. The sample table contains just under 150,000 clones; only one count was recorded for 87% of them. The ten largest clones add up to about 4.9% of the sample. The germline V gene (reference sequence) specifies SGHNT as CDR1 and YYREEE as CDR2. A distance of 11 bases separates the germline ends of V and J, which lose 0 bases and 2 bases respectively. Including the terminal cysteine and phenylalanine, the CDR3 comprises 15 residues. This entry keeps only the CDR3 DNA: 45 bases, framed from base 1.

In regard to this clone: Its antigen is not yet known. Within one base of it there is no much larger clone, and no base qualities were kept.

The V and J segments used are TRBV5-4 and TRBJ1-2; the D segment could be TRBD1, given 5 matching bases. The source material was PBMCs. The sequence was collected from a man between 18 and 35 years old in good health and CMV-seropositive. The sequenced DNA is TGTGCCAGCAGCTTGGAGCCGGGACTAAACTATGGCTACACCTTC. Translated, this gives CASSLEPGLNYGYTF.